This TCR beta chain was recovered during a study of T cells in Graves' hyperthyroidism and ophthalmopathy. In this sample, this clonotype turned up many times. The antigen is unknown. Using RNA transcripts as the source, TCR beta CDR3 regions were amplified. The TCR CDR3 first-round RT-PCR relied on the HTBI primer set. TCRdb reprocessed the multiplex PCR reads via MiXCR and lists one record per CDR3 protein. The sample includes about 95,000 distinct CDR3 sequences, roughly 40% of them seen just once. Germline CDR1 and CDR2: MNHEY and SVGAGI. CDR3 length equals 15 residues. V lost 6 bases and J lost 4; bases outside the gene matches: 11. Findings and caveats of the study: A model of 13 V-J pairs discriminated ophthalmopathy from stable hyperthyroidism. A median approximately 6.8 months before onset, the model predicted ophthalmopathy.

Aged 18 to 65, the patients had hyperthyroidism that was newly diagnosed and had lasted under 2 months. The diagnoses drew upon clinical symptoms, serum thyroxine and TRAb, thyroid ultrasound and orbital computed tomography. Sequencing was performed on peripheral blood or thyroid tissue (not recorded which). The clonotype comes from a woman between 25 and 40 years old with Graves' hyperthyroidism. The chain joins TRBV6-5 to TRBJ1-2; 7 bases map to TRBD1. The CDR3 nucleotides read TGTGCCAGCAGCCGAGTCGACAGGGTTCTCTATGGCTACACCTTC. Protein product: CASSRVDRVLYGYTF.